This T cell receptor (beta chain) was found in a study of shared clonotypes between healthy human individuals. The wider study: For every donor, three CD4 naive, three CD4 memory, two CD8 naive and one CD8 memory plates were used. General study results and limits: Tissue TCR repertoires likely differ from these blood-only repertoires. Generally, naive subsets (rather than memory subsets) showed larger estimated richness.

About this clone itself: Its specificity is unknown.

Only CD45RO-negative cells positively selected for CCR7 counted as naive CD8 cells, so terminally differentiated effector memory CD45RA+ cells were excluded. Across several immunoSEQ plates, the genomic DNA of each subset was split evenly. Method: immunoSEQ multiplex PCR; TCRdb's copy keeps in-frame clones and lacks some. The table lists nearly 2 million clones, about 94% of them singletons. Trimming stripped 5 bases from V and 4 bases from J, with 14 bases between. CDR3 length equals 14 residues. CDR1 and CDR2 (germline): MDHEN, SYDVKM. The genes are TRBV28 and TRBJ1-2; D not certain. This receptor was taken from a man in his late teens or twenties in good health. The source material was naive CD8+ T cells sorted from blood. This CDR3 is CASSASETVYGYTF. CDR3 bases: TGTGCCAGCAGTGCCAGTGAAACCGTCTATGGCTACACCTTC.